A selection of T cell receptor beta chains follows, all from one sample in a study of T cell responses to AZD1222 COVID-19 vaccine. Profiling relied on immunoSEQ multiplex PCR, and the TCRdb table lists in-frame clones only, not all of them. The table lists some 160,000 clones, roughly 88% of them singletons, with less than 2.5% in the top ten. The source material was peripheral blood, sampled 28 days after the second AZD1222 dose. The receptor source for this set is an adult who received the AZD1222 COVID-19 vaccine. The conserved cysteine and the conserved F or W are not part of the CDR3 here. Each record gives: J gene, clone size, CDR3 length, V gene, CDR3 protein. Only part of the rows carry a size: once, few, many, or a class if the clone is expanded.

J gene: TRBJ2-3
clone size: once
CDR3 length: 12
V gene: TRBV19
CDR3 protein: ASSPYFSTDTQY

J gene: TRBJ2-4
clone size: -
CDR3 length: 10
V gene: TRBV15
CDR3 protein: ATSRVGDIQY

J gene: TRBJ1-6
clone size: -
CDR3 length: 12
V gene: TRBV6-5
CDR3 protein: ASSYDTVNSPLH

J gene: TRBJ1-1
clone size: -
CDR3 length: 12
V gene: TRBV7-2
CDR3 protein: ASSLPLQNTEAF

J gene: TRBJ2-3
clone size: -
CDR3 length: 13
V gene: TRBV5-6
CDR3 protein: ASSLEGQSTDTQY

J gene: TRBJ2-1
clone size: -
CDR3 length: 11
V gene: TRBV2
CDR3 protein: ASSRTGGVEQF

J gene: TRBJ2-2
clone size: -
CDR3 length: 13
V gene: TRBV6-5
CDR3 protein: ASTRTGGNTGELF

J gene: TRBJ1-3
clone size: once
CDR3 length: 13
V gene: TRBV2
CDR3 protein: ASSVGQSSGNTIY

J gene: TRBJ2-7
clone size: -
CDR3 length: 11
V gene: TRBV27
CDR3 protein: ASRAPGSYEQY

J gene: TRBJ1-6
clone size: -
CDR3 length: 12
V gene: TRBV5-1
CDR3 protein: ASSPGQGNSPLH

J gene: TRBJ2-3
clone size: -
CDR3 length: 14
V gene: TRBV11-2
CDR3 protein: ASSLNPSGVSDTQY

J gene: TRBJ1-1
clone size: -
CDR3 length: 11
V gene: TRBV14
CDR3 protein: ASSRIMNTEAF

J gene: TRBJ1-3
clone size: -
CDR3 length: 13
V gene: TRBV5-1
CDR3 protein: ASSLDRSSGNTIY

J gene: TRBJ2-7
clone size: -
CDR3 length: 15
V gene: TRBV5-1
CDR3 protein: ASSSGEKPGQGHEQY